The 21 T cell receptor beta chains below all came from one sample that was sequenced in a study of blood T cell repertoires in COVID-19. The table came from immunoSEQ multiplex PCR; TCRdb's copy has only in-frame clones and leaves some out. In the table there are about 160,000 clones, around 80% of which are singletons. The sequenced sample was peripheral blood. The receptors were sampled from a woman aged 80 or over with acute or convalescent COVID-19.

The gene calls are TRBV11-2 and TRBJ2-3, with D possibly matching TRBD1 (5 bases). CDR3 length equals 16 residues. Trimming shortened V by 6 bases and J by 5 bases, and 21 bases separated the two germline ends. Looked up from germline, CDR1 is SGHAT and CDR2 is FQNNGV. This CDR3 reads CASRWGVGVFGDTQYF. Written as DNA, the CDR3 is TGTGCCAGCAGGTGGGGCGTAGGGGTCTTTGGAGATACGCAGTATTTT.

The J gene is TRBJ2-4, the V gene TRBV6-1, with TRBD1 as a possible D gene (5 bases). CDR1 and CDR2 (germline): MNHNS, SASEGT. CDR3 length equals 16 residues. Trimming took off 4 bases at V and 0 bases at J, with 13 bases between the two ends. The CDR3 DNA is TGTGCCAGCAGTGGGTTGACAGTTTTAGCCAAAAACATTCAGTACTTC. It specifies CASSGLTVLAKNIQYF.

The chain carries TRBV2 and TRBJ2-1; 7 nucleotides match TRBD1. This CDR3 is built from 16 residues. The V gene's germline CDR1 is SNHLY and CDR2 FYNNEI. The trim removed 8 bases at V and 3 bases at J, leaving 13 bases unmatched. CDR3 loop: CASPANRQGSYNEQFF. DNA for the CDR3: TGTGCCAGCCCCGCGAATCGACAGGGAAGCTACAATGAGCAGTTCTTC.

This clone came up a few times. The chain employs TRBV19 and TRBJ1-1; D remains unclear. Trimming removed 7 bases at V and 2 bases at J, with 11 bases between. Germline loops: CDR1 LNHDA, CDR2 SQIVND (reference sequence). The CDR3 consists of 13 residues. The CDR3 sequence is CASKVAGNTEAFF. The CDR3 nucleotides are TGTGCCAGTAAAGTCGCGGGAAACACTGAAGCTTTCTTT.

The chain employs TRBV5-4 and TRBJ2-1, with D maybe TRBD2 (5 bases). Trimming pared 2 bases from V and 7 bases from J, leaving 13 bases between. Germline assignment: CDR1 SGHNT and CDR2 YYREEE (reference sequence). The CDR3 extends over 14 amino acids. The chain's CDR3 is CASSFGGSRNEQFF. CDR3 DNA: TGTGCCAGCAGCTTTGGCGGGTCCAGGAATGAGCAGTTCTTC.

The rearrangement joins TRBV19 to TRBJ1-3, with a possible D match to TRBD1 (5 bases). CDR1 is LNHDA, CDR2 SQIVND, per germline (reference sequence). The CDR3 covers 14 residues. Trimming took 9 bases from V and 2 from J, leaving 14 bases between them. For the CDR3, the DNA is TGTGCCAGCACGGGGGTAGAAACTGGAAACACCATATATTTT. Protein sequence: CASTGVETGNTIYF.

V is TRBV20-1 and J is TRBJ2-5; D is undetermined. Germline CDR1 DFQATT, CDR2 SNEGSKA (reference sequence). This CDR3 is built from 13 residues. V was shortened by 3 bases and J by 2 bases, with 10 bases between the two germline ends. The CDR3 DNA is TGCAGTGCTAGTAGCCAGGAACAAGAGACCCAGTACTTC. It codes for CSASSQEQETQYF.

The J gene is TRBJ2-5, the V gene TRBV7-9; D is ambiguous. Trimming took off 5 bases at V and 5 bases at J, with 9 bases between the two ends. This CDR3 spans 12 amino acids. Per the germline V gene, CDR1 is SEHNR and CDR2 is FQNEAQ (reference sequence). As DNA, the CDR3 is TGTGCCAGCAGCACCTCAACTGAGACCCAGTACTTC. As protein: CASSTSTETQYF.

The sample holds a few counts of this clone. This rearrangement joins TRBV10-3 to TRBJ2-1; maybe TRBD1 (6 bases). Germline V gene data show CDR1 as ENHRY and CDR2 as SYGVKD. Trimming stripped 5 bases from V and 0 bases from J, with 11 bases between. The CDR3 consists of 15 residues. The CDR3 DNA reads as TGTGCCATCAGTCCCCGACAGGCCTCCTACAATGAGCAGTTCTTC. This translates into CAISPRQASYNEQFF.

V usage is TRBV5-1 and J usage is TRBJ2-7; TRBD1 agrees at 8 bases. V was clipped by 0 bases and J by 2 bases; unmatched bases: 4. Germline V gives CDR1 SGHRS, CDR2 YFSETQ. This CDR3 has 15 residues. The CDR3 region has the DNA TGCGCCAGCAGCTTGGTCGCAGGGGGCACCTACGAGCAGTACTTC. It codes for CASSLVAGGTYEQYF. Looking up the rest from reference TRBV5-1 and TRBJ2-7 gives the full variable domain: KAGVTQTPRYLIKTRGQQVTLSCSPISGHRSVSWYQQTPGQGLQFLFEYFSETQRNKGNFPGRFSGRQFSNSRSEMNVSTLELGDSALYLCASSLVAGGTYEQYFGPGTRLTVT.

In its sample, this clone was seen once. One end of the junction varies from germline; a read error may be responsible. The chain uses TRBV4-1 and TRBJ1-5; D gene uncertain. The CDR3 has 15 amino acids. From germline, CDR1 is MGHRA and CDR2 YSYEKL. CDR3 nucleotides: TGCGCCAGCAGTCAAGGCCCGAGGGAGAGTCAGCCCCAGCATTTT. It specifies CASSQGPRESQPQHF.

This clone was seen a single time. The sample contains more than one DNA sequence encoding this CDR3. The chain employs TRBV5-1 and TRBJ1-5, with 9 bases matching TRBD1. Germline V gene data show CDR1 as SGHRS and CDR2 as YFSETQ. The CDR3 sequence is 15 residues long. The ends lost 0 bases at V and 4 bases at J; junction bases unmatched: 2. The CDR3 region is CASSLETGGNQPQHF. CDR3 in DNA: TGCGCCAGCAGCTTGGAGACAGGGGGTAATCAGCCCCAGCATTTT.

The chain uses TRBV19 and TRBJ2-3; 7 bases are a match to TRBD1. The CDR3 is 16 amino acids. V was pared by 6 bases and J by 2 bases, with 11 bases of the junction left unmatched. The germline V gene has CDR1 LNHDA and CDR2 SQIVND (reference sequence). The CDR3 DNA reads TGTGCCAGTAGGTCTAGGGGGCGGTCTTCCACAGATACGCAGTATTTT. Encoded protein: CASRSRGRSSTDTQYF.

This clone appeared a single time. DNA of the CDR3: TGTGCCAGCAGCCAAACTCCCACCCGGAACACTGAAGCTTTCTTT. Translation: CASSQTPTRNTEAFF. The J gene is TRBJ1-1, the V gene TRBV3-1 (or the pseudogene TRBV3-2); D not certain. V was trimmed by 2 bases and J by 1 base, leaving 11 bases between them. The germline CDR1 and CDR2 sequences are LGHDT and YNNKEL (reference sequence). The length of the CDR3 is 15 residues.

This chain uses TRBV18 with TRBJ1-1; TRBD1 aligns across 9 bases. V lost 6 bases to trimming and J lost 6 bases; unmatched junction nucleotides: 8. This CDR3 is 14 amino acids long. Germline values: CDR1 KGHSH, CDR2 LQKENI. The CDR3: CASSPTGGFPEAFF. CDR3 bases: TGTGCCAGCTCCCCCACAGGGGGCTTTCCTGAAGCTTTCTTT.

At least ten counts were recorded for this clone. The rearrangement uses TRBV19 and TRBJ1-2; D possibly corresponds to TRBD1 (5 bases). The germline V and J ends were trimmed by 6 bases and 2 bases, with 16 bases remaining between them. The germline gives CDR1 LNHDA, CDR2 SQIVND (reference sequence). The CDR3 covers 15 residues. CDR3 sequence (DNA): TGTGCCAGTAGGACACAGGACACCACCAACTATGGCTACACCTTC. Protein sequence: CASRTQDTTNYGYTF.

The CDR3 coding sequence is TGTGCCAGCAGCGTATCCGGACAGGGGGCAGGGAATGAGCAGTTCTTC. Translated, it gives CASSVSGQGAGNEQFF. V gene TRBV9 combines with J gene TRBJ2-1; 11 bases align to TRBD1. V was clipped by 1 base and J by 7 bases; unmatched bases: 7. This CDR3 region has 16 residues. The germline V gene has CDR1 SGDLS and CDR2 YYNGEE. Together with reference TRBV9 and TRBJ2-1, the CDR3 gives the full variable domain: DSGVTQTPKHLITATGQRVTLRCSPRSGDLSVYWYQQSLDQGLQFLIQYYNGEERAKGNILERFSAQQFPDLHSELNLSSLELGDSALYFCASSVSGQGAGNEQFFGPGTRLTVL.

This clone is a singleton in its sample. The chain employs TRBV6-5 and TRBJ2-2, with D unresolved. Per the germline V gene, CDR1 is MNHEY and CDR2 is SVGAGI. This CDR3 is built from 15 residues. Trimming left V 6 bases short and J 6 bases short, with 17 bases between. CDR3: CASSPRASWSGELFF. CDR3 sequence (DNA): TGTGCCAGCAGCCCACGAGCGTCCTGGTCCGGGGAGCTGTTTTTT.

As DNA, the CDR3 is TGTGCCAGCAGTTCAGCGGGGAGCTCCTACGAGCAGTACTTC. Translation: CASSSAGSSYEQYF. V usage is TRBV27 and J usage is TRBJ2-7; 7 positions match TRBD2. CDR1 MNHEY and CDR2 SMNVEV come from the germline V gene (reference sequence). V dropped 4 bases and J dropped 0; count of bases not matched to a gene: 3. The CDR3 runs to 14 residues.

The chain joins TRBV20-1 to TRBJ1-1, with D hard to call. The CDR3 has 11 residues. V lost 1 base to trimming and J lost 6 bases, with 6 bases between them. Germline V CDR1 and CDR2: DFQATT, SNEGSKA (reference sequence). The CDR3 DNA follows: TGCAGTGCTAGAGGTCAGTCTGAAGCTTTCTTT. Amino acid sequence: CSARGQSEAFF.

The V and J genes are TRBV18 and TRBJ2-2; 7 nucleotides line up with TRBD1. The V and J ends lost 3 bases and 5 bases, in that order; junction bases with no gene match: 3. The CDR3 runs to 14 residues. Germline CDR1 is KGHSH and CDR2 is LQKENI. In DNA, the CDR3 is TGTGCCAGCTCACCTAGACAGGGTACCGGGGAGCTGTTTTTT. Translated: CASSPRQGTGELFF.